The 5 T cell receptor beta chains listed next were all sequenced from one sample in a study of T cells expressing NK-cell markers. One entry per CDR3 protein, without DNA, is what TCRdb gives after re-calling the 5' RACE reads. The sample is made up of a few hundred thousand distinct CDR3 sequences, and the top ten hold approximately 0.42% of it. Sequencing was done on a sample of blood T cells: a sorted CD56 or NKG2C T cell subset, CD4+ or CD8+ T cells, or bulk PBMC T cells (not recorded which). These receptors all stem from a man aged 18 to 29 in good health.

The chain combines TRBV7-6 with TRBJ2-3; TCRdb selects TRBD2, and the lack of DNA leaves this call unchecked. Per germline, CDR1 SGHVS and CDR2 FNYEAQ. This CDR3 contains 15 residues. CDR3 loop: CASSFTSGTTDTQYF.

The chain is built from TRBV20-1 and TRBJ2-3; TCRdb's D gene call, TRBD2, goes unchecked for lack of DNA. Germline V gives CDR1 DFQATT, CDR2 SNEGSKA (reference sequence). The CDR3 totals 14 residues. CDR3 in amino acids: CSASTTGGTDTQYF.

This chain connects TRBV20-1 to TRBJ2-7; TCRdb designates TRBD2, a call that cannot be tested without DNA. This CDR3 is built from 12 residues. Germline lookup yields CDR1 DFQATT and CDR2 SNEGSKA (reference sequence). CDR3 in amino acids: CSANGLLYEQYF.

The gene calls are TRBV6-1 and TRBJ2-5. The length of the CDR3 is 12 residues. CDR1 MNHNS and CDR2 SASEGT come from the germline V gene. CDR3 sequence: CASSDRQETQYF.

The chain links TRBV6-5 to TRBJ2-7. Germline V CDR1 and CDR2: MNHEY, SVGAGI. This CDR3 has 11 residues. The CDR3 reads CASSSGLEQYF.